This T cell receptor beta chain was documented in a study of CD8+CD57+ T cells in acquired aplastic anemia. The sample holds many counts of this clonotype. Antigen unknown. Patients chosen for sequencing had CD8+CD57+ cells that had expanded, as shown by flow cytometry. CDR3 length equals 12 residues. Trimming removed 3 bases at V and 6 bases at J, with 8 bases between. Germline V gene data show CDR1 as MNHNS and CDR2 as SASEGT. Whole-study results and caveats: Overlapping CD8+ CDR3 repertoires of patients and controls contained approximately 28 shared sequences.

Investigators profiled TCR beta VDJ and CDR3 from genomic DNA template. TCRdb recomputed calls from the reads with MiXCR, one row per CDR3 protein. The top ten hold 10% to 15% of the sample, which has fewer than 200,000 distinct CDR3 sequences, about 44% seen once. Sequenced sample: sorted CD4+, CD8+, or CD8+CD57+ T cells (not recorded which) from PBMCs. The TCR originated in a human donor with aplastic anemia. The chain combines TRBV6-1 with TRBJ1-2, with D possibly TRBD1 on 5 matching bases. CDR3 sequence: CASSDADNGYTF. The CDR3 DNA sequence: TGTGCCAGCAGTGATGCGGACAATGGCTACACCTTC.